Below, 7 T cell receptor beta chains from the same sample are listed, as sequenced in a study of pediatric ulcerative colitis. Rectal tissue came from one to two pinch biopsies taken at colonoscopy. TCRdb's table, derived via immunoSEQ multiplex PCR, lists solely in-frame clones and lacks some. The table records approximately 18,000 clones, under 75% of them present only once. What was sequenced was gut tissue. These receptors all come from a boy aged 5-17 years with moderate ulcerative colitis.

With respect to this clone: The sample has other DNA sequences that encode this CDR3 too. This chain joins TRBV5-1 and TRBJ2-1, with D hard to call. Germline CDR1 reads SGHRS; CDR2 reads YFSETQ. The V and J ends lost 5 bases and 2 bases respectively, with 11 bases between them. This CDR3 is 14 amino acids long. Here the CDR3 reads CASREGETYNEQFF. DNA for the CDR3: TGCGCCAGCAGGGAAGGCGAAACCTACAATGAGCAGTTCTTC.

The J gene is TRBJ1-5, the V gene TRBV5-1; D possibly corresponds to TRBD1 (5 bases). Germline assignment: CDR1 SGHRS and CDR2 YFSETQ. The V end was cut by 0 bases, the J end by 6 bases, with 10 bases between. This CDR3 is 14 amino acids long. CDR3 bases: TGCGCCAGCAGCTTGGCCTCGGGGGTTCAGCCCCAGCATTTT. Translation gives CASSLASGVQPQHF.

The rearrangement joins TRBV11-1 to TRBJ1-6, with D unclear. The CDR3 contains 15 residues. Trimming removed 1 base at V and 7 bases at J, with 11 bases between. The V gene's germline CDR1 is SGHAT and CDR2 FQDESV (reference sequence). This CDR3 is CASSLEGAENSPLHF. CDR3 coding DNA: TGTGCCAGCAGCTTAGAAGGTGCCGAGAATTCACCCCTCCACTTT.

This clone has only one observation. The chain is built from TRBV6-1 and TRBJ1-3; 7 bases are a match to TRBD1. CDR1 and CDR2 from the germline V gene are MNHNS and SASEGT. This CDR3 is 14 amino acids long. The ends lost 8 bases at V and 3 bases at J; junction bases unmatched: 7. In DNA form, the CDR3 reads TGTGCCAGCGAGAGGGGGCTCGATGGAAACACCATATATTTT. Protein: CASERGLDGNTIYF.

CDR3 DNA: TGCGCCAGCAGTCAATCGTACTCGAACCCCGGGACTAGCGAGACAGATACGCAGTATTTT. It specifies CASSQSYSNPGTSETDTQYF. The chain recombines TRBV23-1 with TRBJ2-3, with 10 bases that match TRBD2. TRBV23-1 has ORF status, its function being uncertain. The CDR3 has 20 amino acids. The trim removed 0 bases at V and 3 bases at J, leaving 15 bases unmatched.

V and J are TRBV19 and TRBJ1-6; TRBD1 might be the D (6 bases). The germline V gene encodes CDR1 LNHDA and CDR2 SQIVND (reference sequence). The germline V and J ends were trimmed by 9 bases and 8 bases, with 20 bases remaining between them. The CDR3 runs to 15 residues. This CDR3 reads CASRRTANNDSPLHF. The DNA of the CDR3 is TGTGCCAGCCGCCGGACAGCGAATAACGATTCACCCCTCCACTTT.

J is TRBJ1-2 and V is TRBV9; D call uncertain. Looked up from germline, CDR1 is SGDLS and CDR2 is YYNGEE. V was clipped by 0 bases and J by 4 bases, with 13 bases between them. The CDR3 has 15 amino acids. The CDR3: CASSVDWTSVYGYTF. DNA of the CDR3: TGTGCCAGCAGCGTAGATTGGACGTCCGTCTATGGCTACACCTTC.